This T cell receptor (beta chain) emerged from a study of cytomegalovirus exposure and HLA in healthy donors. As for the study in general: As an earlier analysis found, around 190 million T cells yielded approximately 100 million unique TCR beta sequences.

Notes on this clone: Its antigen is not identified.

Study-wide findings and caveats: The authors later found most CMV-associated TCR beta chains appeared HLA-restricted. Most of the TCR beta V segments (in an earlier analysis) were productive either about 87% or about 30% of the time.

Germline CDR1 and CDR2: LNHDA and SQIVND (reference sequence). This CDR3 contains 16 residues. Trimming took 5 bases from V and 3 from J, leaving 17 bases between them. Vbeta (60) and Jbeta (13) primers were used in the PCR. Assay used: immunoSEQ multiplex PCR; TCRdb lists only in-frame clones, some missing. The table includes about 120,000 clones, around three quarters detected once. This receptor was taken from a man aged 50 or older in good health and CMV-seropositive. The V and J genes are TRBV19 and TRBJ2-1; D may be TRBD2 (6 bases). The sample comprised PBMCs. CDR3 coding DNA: TGTGCCAGTAGTCCTAGGGACTCAAGTGTCTACAATGAGCAGTTCTTC. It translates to CASSPRDSSVYNEQFF.